Listed below are T cell receptor beta chains from one sample, sequenced in a study of early T cells in non-severe SARS-CoV-2 infection. TCRdb recomputed calls from the 5' RACE reads with MiXCR, one row per CDR3 protein. The data show tens of thousands of distinct CDR3 sequences, with around 13% seen just once and around 4.5% held by the top ten. The specimen sequenced was whole blood. The receptors shown here come from an adult who was a healthcare worker with PCR-confirmed SARS-CoV-2 infection or an uninfected control (not recorded which). Both conserved end residues are trimmed from each CDR3. A D gene is named only where the DNA matches it firmly.

d_gene	v_gene	j_gene	CDR3aa
TRBD2	TRBV5-6	TRBJ2-1	ASSFPASGRSGEQF
TRBD2	TRBV5-1	TRBJ2-1	ASSLLPPAGGGDNEQF
TRBD2	TRBV11-2	TRBJ2-3	ASSLEGIAGGTDTQY
.	TRBV15	TRBJ2-7	ATSRGIGGSSYEQH
.	TRBV5-1	TRBJ2-7	ASSLEKTGGHEQY
.	TRBV29-1	TRBJ2-7	SVIEGVTYEQY
.	TRBV7-2	TRBJ2-5	ASSLRGYEETQY
.	TRBV5-6	TRBJ2-4	ASSLGGSKNIQY
TRBD1	TRBV7-2	TRBJ2-3	ASSYTAAGGAKDTQY
.	TRBV28	TRBJ1-3	ASSPPSGSGNTIY
.	TRBV6-6	TRBJ1-5	ASSPPGVGDQPQH
TRBD1	TRBV4-3	TRBJ2-2	ASSQEWTGGPTGELF
.	TRBV3-1	TRBJ2-7	ASSQDHGQPYEQY
.	TRBV4-2	TRBJ1-3	ASSQGDTGFGNTIY
TRBD2	TRBV29-1	TRBJ2-1	SVDGTSGPRSYNEQF
.	TRBV4-3	TRBJ2-3	ASSQDGVHTQY
TRBD2	TRBV20-1	TRBJ2-3	SARDFAASGSDTQY
.	TRBV11-2	TRBJ2-1	ASSSWTAFSYNEQF
TRBD1	TRBV20-1	TRBJ2-7	SARPGQGKYEQY
TRBD2	TRBV5-4	TRBJ2-6	ASGRTSGFSGANVLT
.	TRBV12-3/TRBV12-4	TRBJ2-3	ASSPHSNGGDTQY
.	TRBV27	TRBJ2-5	ASSGWGRYQETQY
TRBD1	TRBV7-6	TRBJ1-1	ASSRYRDRGQSEAF
.	TRBV18	TRBJ1-3	ASSPLSLAGGGNTIY
.	TRBV6-5	TRBJ1-2	ASSTRGNGYT
.	TRBV29-1	TRBJ2-5	SVRDGAEETQY
.	TRBV29-1	TRBJ1-2	SVDRVNGYT
TRBD1	TRBV12-3/TRBV12-4	TRBJ2-2	ASSLRQGFSGELF
.	TRBV18	TRBJ2-5	ASSPFPGMETQY
.	TRBV6-2/TRBV6-3	TRBJ2-7	ASSPRGTYEQY
.	TRBV27	TRBJ2-2	ASSGSGTSRNTGELF
.	TRBV4-1	TRBJ1-4	ASSRVHPGAEKLF
.	TRBV12-3/TRBV12-4	TRBJ1-1	ASSLKTENQAF
TRBD1	TRBV14	TRBJ1-1	ASSHHTGGTEAF
TRBD1	TRBV27	TRBJ2-7	ASSPRWDRVYEQY
.	TRBV5-1	TRBJ1-4	ASSLGGEHEKLF
.	TRBV12-3/TRBV12-4	TRBJ1-1	ASSPFGGSGEEAF
.	TRBV19	TRBJ2-3	ASSIPGGVGDTQY
TRBD1	TRBV9	TRBJ2-2	ASSPRQGGTGELF
.	TRBV27	TRBJ1-1	ASMPGLQNTEAF
.	TRBV4-1	TRBJ2-3	ASGNPPRTDTQY
TRBD1	TRBV20-1	TRBJ1-3	SAKGQITGNTIY
TRBD1	TRBV5-6	TRBJ2-5	ASSLLTGTGLETQY
.	TRBV5-1	TRBJ2-5	ASSPLGDETQY
.	TRBV7-2	TRBJ1-5	ASSTHREQPQH
.	TRBV6-1	TRBJ2-1	ASSGTSLEQF
.	TRBV11-2	TRBJ2-3	ASSPGQGSTDTQY